This T cell receptor beta chain emerged from a study of shared clonotypes between healthy human individuals. The overall study: Each donor's CD8 memory used one plate, CD8 naive two, each CD4 subset three. Study-level findings and limits: Naive CD4 clonotype sharing across a few donors was about 5.3%.

This CDR3 comprises 15 residues. Germline CDR1 MDHEN, CDR2 SYDVKM. Deletions cut 1 base from V and 5 bases from J, with 14 bases between. Every immunoSEQ plate was one replicate of a subset's evenly spread DNA. Sequencing was performed with immunoSEQ multiplex PCR; in TCRdb, only in-frame clones are kept and a portion is missing. Of over 850,000 clones listed, approximately 80% are singletons. Turning to this clone: What it recognizes is unknown.

The sequenced sample consisted of memory CD4+ T cells from PBMCs. Subset specified: CD45RA-negative fraction. The V and J genes are TRBV28 and TRBJ2-5; the D is unclear. The sequence derives from a man between 18 and 29 years old in good health. Some clones in this sample may be carry-over from other donors' samples. CDR3 DNA sequence: TGTGCCAGCAGTTTATTGTTCCGGGTCGGGGAGACCCAGTACTTC. Encoded protein: CASSLLFRVGETQYF. Full variable domain (rest looked up from reference TRBV28 and TRBJ2-5): DVKVTQSSRYLVKRTGEKVFLECVQDMDHENMFWYRQDPGLGLRLIYFSYDVKMKEKGDIPEGYSVSREKKERFSLILESASTNQTSMYLCASSLLFRVGETQYFGPGTRLLVL.